This TCR beta chain appears in the sequencing data of a study of blood T cells in healthy people across ages. V dropped 7 bases and J dropped 6; count of bases not matched to a gene: 10. CDR3 length equals 16 residues. Germline values: CDR1 SEHNR, CDR2 FQNEAQ (reference sequence). PBMCs were isolated at a quantity of at least 6.5 million per sample. In the case of this clonotype: The antigen remains unidentified.

It was with a sample-barcoded 5' primer and a J-beta primer mix that a second PCR of roughly 6 to 12 cycles was run. TCRdb recomputed calls from the 5' RACE reads with MiXCR, one row per CDR3 protein. The sample includes 1.5 million to 1.9 million distinct CDR3 sequences, under 55% of them seen just once. Study-wide results and caveats: The diversity estimates, figures obtained from one million T cells, were considered underestimates. Long-lived donors exceeded aged donors in naive CD4+ cells and diversity.

The V gene is TRBV7-9, the J gene TRBJ2-5, with 14 bases fitting TRBD2. This receptor was identified in a young woman in good health. The sample taken for sequencing was blood. CDR3 protein: CASNQTSGGVVKTQYF. The CDR3 bases are TGTGCCAGCAACCAGACTAGCGGGGGGGTTGTGAAGACCCAGTACTTC.